A selection of T cell receptor beta chains follows, all from one sample in a study of cytomegalovirus exposure and HLA in healthy donors. The assay was immunoSEQ multiplex PCR, and TCRdb's table has in-frame clones only and misses some. Counted here are around 170,000 clones, 80% occurring once; the ten biggest clones make up 1%. Sequenced material: PBMCs. The receptors originated from a woman aged 50 to 60 in good health and CMV-seropositive. CDR3s include the opening cysteine and the closing phenylalanine or tryptophan. The D gene is left open where the match is weak.

CDR3aa: CASSFPTGKETQYF
d_gene: .
v_gene: TRBV7-9

CDR3aa: CASSLRQGKKNTGELFF
d_gene: TRBD1
v_gene: TRBV27

CDR3aa: CASSVNRGSTEAFF
d_gene: TRBD1
v_gene: TRBV2

CDR3aa: CASSPRSGGAIGTDTQYF
d_gene: TRBD2
v_gene: TRBV19

CDR3aa: CASSDPGRDTGELFF
d_gene: TRBD2
v_gene: TRBV10-1

CDR3aa: CASSPTDSGANVLTF
d_gene: .
v_gene: TRBV5-1

CDR3aa: CASSLRSGVTDTQYF
d_gene: TRBD2
v_gene: TRBV27

CDR3aa: CASSQGWGGNEKLFF
d_gene: .
v_gene: TRBV4-3

CDR3aa: CASSPHGTSNTGELFF
d_gene: TRBD2
v_gene: TRBV9

CDR3aa: CASSVARSNYGYTF
d_gene: .
v_gene: TRBV2

CDR3aa: CASSVTGRAGNIQYF
d_gene: TRBD2
v_gene: TRBV9

CDR3aa: CASSSGWSRAAYEQYF
d_gene: .
v_gene: TRBV11-1

CDR3aa: CASSLQRKAFF
d_gene: .
v_gene: TRBV28

CDR3aa: CAILQREKGGDEQYF
d_gene: TRBD2
v_gene: TRBV10-3

CDR3aa: CASSSTGGANYGYTF
d_gene: TRBD1
v_gene: TRBV7-3